Here is one T cell receptor beta chain with its context. Its antigen is not identified. Its ends do not fully match the called genes, so a read error is possible. The data were taken from a study of T cell responses to AZD1222 COVID-19 vaccine. Profiled with immunoSEQ multiplex PCR; TCRdb holds only in-frame clones, not every one. The sample contains about 140,000 clones, about 91% of which appear only once. Notes on the study in general: Spike-wide coverage was observed for vaccine-associated CD4 TCRs, with dominant responses at 160-218 and 743-854. White British people made up most donors, females outnumbered males, and clonal diversity was possibly underestimated.

This CDR3 is 14 amino acids long. CDR1 and CDR2 (germline): LNHDA, SQIVND (reference sequence). This receptor was taken from an adult who received the AZD1222 COVID-19 vaccine. The chain employs TRBV19 and TRBJ2-5; a weak D match, TRBD1 (6 bases). The source was peripheral blood, collected 28 days after the second AZD1222 dose. This chain's CDR3 is CASSTGTLVEAQYF. In nucleotides, the CDR3 is TGTGCCAGTAGCACCGGGACACTCGTAGAGGCCCAGTACTTC. The whole variable domain, remainder taken from reference TRBV19 and TRBJ2-5, is DGGITQSPKYLFRKEGQNVTLSCEQNLNHDAMYWYRQDPGQGLRLIYYSQIVNDFQKGDIAEGYSVSREKKESFPLTVTSAQKNPTAFYLCASSTGTLVEAQYFGPGTRLLVL.